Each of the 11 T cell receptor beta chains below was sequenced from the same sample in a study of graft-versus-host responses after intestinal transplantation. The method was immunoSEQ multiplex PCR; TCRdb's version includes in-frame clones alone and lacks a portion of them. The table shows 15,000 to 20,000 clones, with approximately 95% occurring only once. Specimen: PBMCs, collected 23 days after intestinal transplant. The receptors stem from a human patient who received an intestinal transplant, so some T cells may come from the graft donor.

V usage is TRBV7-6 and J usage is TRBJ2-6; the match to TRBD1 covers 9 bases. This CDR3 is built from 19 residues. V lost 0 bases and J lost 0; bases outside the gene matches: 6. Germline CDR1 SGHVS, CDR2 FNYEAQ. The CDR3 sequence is CASSLAAGTGYSGANVLTF. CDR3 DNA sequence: TGTGCCAGCAGCTTAGCCGCCGGGACAGGGTACTCTGGGGCCAACGTCCTGACTTTC.

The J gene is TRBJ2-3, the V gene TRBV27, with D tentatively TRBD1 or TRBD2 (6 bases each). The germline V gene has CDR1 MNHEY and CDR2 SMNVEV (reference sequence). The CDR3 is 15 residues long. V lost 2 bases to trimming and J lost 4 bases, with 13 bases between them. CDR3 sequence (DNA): TGTGCCAGCAGTTTACGGGGGCGTGGGTCAGATACGCAGTATTTT. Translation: CASSLRGRGSDTQYF.

The CDR3 nucleotides are TGTGCCAGCAGCTGGGGGGCCCCGTTGGGAGATACGCAGTATTTT. This encodes CASSWGAPLGDTQYF. The chain recombines TRBV5-4 with TRBJ2-3; either TRBD1 or TRBD2 may supply D (6 bases each). V was cut by 3 bases and J by 5 bases, with 16 bases left in between. Germline V CDR1 and CDR2: SGHNT, YYREEE (reference sequence). This CDR3 spans 15 amino acids.

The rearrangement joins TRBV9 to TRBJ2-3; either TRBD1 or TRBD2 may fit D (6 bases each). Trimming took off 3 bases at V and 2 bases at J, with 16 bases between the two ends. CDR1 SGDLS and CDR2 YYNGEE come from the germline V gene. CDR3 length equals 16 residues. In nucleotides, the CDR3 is TGTGCCAGCAGCGCTAGGGGGACTTCACACACAGATACGCAGTATTTT. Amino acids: CASSARGTSHTDTQYF.

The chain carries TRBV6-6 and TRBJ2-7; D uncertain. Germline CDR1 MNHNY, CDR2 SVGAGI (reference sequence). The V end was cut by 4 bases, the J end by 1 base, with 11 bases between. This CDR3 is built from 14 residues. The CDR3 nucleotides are TGTGCCAGCAGTTCAATCCATGGGTCCTACGAGCAGTACTTC. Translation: CASSSIHGSYEQYF.

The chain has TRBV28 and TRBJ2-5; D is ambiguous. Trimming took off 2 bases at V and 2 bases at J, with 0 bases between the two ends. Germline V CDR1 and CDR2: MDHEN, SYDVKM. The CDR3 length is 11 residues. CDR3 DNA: TGTGCCAGCAGTTTACAAGAGACCCAGTACTTC. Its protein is CASSLQETQYF.

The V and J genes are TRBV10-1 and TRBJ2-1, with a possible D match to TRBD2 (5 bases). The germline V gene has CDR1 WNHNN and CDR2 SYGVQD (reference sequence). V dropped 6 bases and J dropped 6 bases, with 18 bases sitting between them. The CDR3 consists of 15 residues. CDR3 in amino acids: CASSPTDYRGNEQFF. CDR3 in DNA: TGCGCCAGCAGCCCGACTGATTACCGGGGCAATGAGCAGTTCTTC.

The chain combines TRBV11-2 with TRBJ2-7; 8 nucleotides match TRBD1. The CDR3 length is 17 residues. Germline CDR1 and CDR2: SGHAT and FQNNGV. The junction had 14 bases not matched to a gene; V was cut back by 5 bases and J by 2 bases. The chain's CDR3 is CASSRPGGGIPTYEQYF. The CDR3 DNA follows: TGTGCCAGCAGCCGTCCAGGGGGCGGAATACCTACCTACGAGCAGTACTTC.

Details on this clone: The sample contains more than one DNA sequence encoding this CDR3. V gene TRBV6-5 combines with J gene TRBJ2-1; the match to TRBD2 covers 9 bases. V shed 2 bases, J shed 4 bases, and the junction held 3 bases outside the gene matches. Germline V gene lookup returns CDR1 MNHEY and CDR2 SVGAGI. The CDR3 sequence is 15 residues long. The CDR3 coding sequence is TGTGCCAGCAGTTACGGGCTAGCGGGATACAATGAGCAGTTCTTC. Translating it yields CASSYGLAGYNEQFF.

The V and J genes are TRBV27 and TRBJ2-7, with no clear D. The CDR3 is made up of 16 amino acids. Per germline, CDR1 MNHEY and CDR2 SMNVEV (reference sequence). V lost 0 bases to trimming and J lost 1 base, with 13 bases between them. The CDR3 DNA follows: TGTGCCAGCAGTTTATCGCGAACGCTGGGTTCCTACGAGCAGTACTTC. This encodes CASSLSRTLGSYEQYF.

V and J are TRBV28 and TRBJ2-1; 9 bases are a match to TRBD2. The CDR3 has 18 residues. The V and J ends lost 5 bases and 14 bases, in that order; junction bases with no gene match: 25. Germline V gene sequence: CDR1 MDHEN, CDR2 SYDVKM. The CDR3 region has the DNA TGTGCCAGCAGTAGGAGGGGGTTGGGATTAGCGGGAGACCGAGTGGAGTTCTTC. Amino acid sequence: CASSRRGLGLAGDRVEFF.